The 15 T cell receptor beta chains listed next were all sequenced from one sample in a study of blood T cell repertoires in COVID-19. Method: immunoSEQ multiplex PCR; TCRdb's copy keeps in-frame clones and lacks some. Among fewer than 30,000 clones listed, 90% to 95% were seen once. Sample: peripheral blood. The receptors shown here come from a woman in her sixties or seventies with COVID-19, enrolled during active disease.

This chain joins TRBV28 and TRBJ1-2; TRBD1 matches at 9 bases. The CDR3 loop spans 12 amino acids. With V trimmed by 5 bases and J by 6 bases, 1 base remained unmatched. The germline V gene encodes CDR1 MDHEN and CDR2 SYDVKM. CDR3 nucleotides: TGTGCCAGCAGTGGGACAGGGAATGGCTACACCTTC. This gives the protein CASSGTGNGYTF.

DNA for the CDR3: TGTGCCAGTTCCCGACAGGGTGGAAACACCATATATTTT. This encodes CASSRQGGNTIYF. The chain carries TRBV3-1 (or the pseudogene TRBV3-2) and TRBJ1-3; TRBD1 matches at 7 bases. The germline CDR1 and CDR2 sequences are LGHDT and YNNKEL (reference sequence). The CDR3 totals 13 residues. V lost 9 bases and J lost 3; bases outside the gene matches: 5.

This clone was seen a single time. This chain uses TRBV7-9 with TRBJ2-1, with D unclear. The germline gives CDR1 SEHNR, CDR2 FQNEAQ (reference sequence). Trimming shortened V by 5 bases and J by 4 bases, and 12 bases separated the two germline ends. The CDR3 consists of 14 residues. The CDR3 nucleotides are TGTGCCAGCAGCCCCGTTTTGTTATACAATGAGCAGTTCTTC. Protein product: CASSPVLLYNEQFF.

This clone was counted a single time. The CDR3 loop is CASSSYRTVNTEAFF. CDR3 DNA sequence: TGTGCCAGCAGCTCGTACCGGACAGTGAACACTGAAGCTTTCTTT. The J gene is TRBJ1-1, the V gene TRBV11-2, with a weak D call TRBD1 (6 bases). V lost 4 bases and J 0 bases, leaving 12 bases between the germline ends. The germline V gene encodes CDR1 SGHAT and CDR2 FQNNGV. The CDR3 has 15 amino acids.

This chain connects TRBV6-5 to TRBJ1-1, with TRBD1 identical over 8 bases. CDR1 and CDR2 from the germline V gene are MNHEY and SVGAGI. Unmatched junction bases numbered 6, after V lost 7 bases and J lost 2 bases. CDR3 length: 14 amino acids. The CDR3 spells CASTPTGDNTEAFF. CDR3 DNA sequence: TGTGCCAGCACACCGACAGGGGACAACACTGAAGCTTTCTTT.

The gene calls are TRBV10-3 and TRBJ2-3; D call uncertain. The V end lost 7 bases, the J end lost 4 bases, and 9 bases lay between the germline ends. Germline V gives CDR1 ENHRY, CDR2 SYGVKD. This CDR3 has 12 amino acids. In nucleotides, the CDR3 is TGTGCCATCATGAGCAACTCAGATACGCAGTATTTT. Translated, it gives CAIMSNSDTQYF.

The chain combines TRBV19 with TRBJ2-1; no reliable D call. Trimming pared 1 base from V and 3 bases from J, leaving 19 bases between. The CDR3 loop spans 18 amino acids. From germline, CDR1 is LNHDA and CDR2 SQIVND (reference sequence). The CDR3 DNA reads TGTGCCAGTAGTATAGGTCTGATTCGGCCCCCGGGCTACAATGAGCAGTTCTTC. It encodes CASSIGLIRPPGYNEQFF.

The chain recombines TRBV7-3 with TRBJ2-3; the match to TRBD1 covers 9 bases. The CDR3 is 18 amino acids. The V gene end was trimmed by 1 base and the J gene end by 2 bases; junction bases not matched to a gene: 10. Germline loops: CDR1 SGHTA, CDR2 FQGTGA. CDR3 coding DNA: TGTGCCAGCAGCTTAAATACACGGGACAGGGTCCCCACAGATACGCAGTATTTT. As protein: CASSLNTRDRVPTDTQYF.

In its sample, this clone was seen once. This chain uses TRBV10-3 with TRBJ2-2; possibly TRBD1 for D (6 bases). V lost 5 bases to trimming and J lost 3 bases, with 10 bases between them. The germline V gene encodes CDR1 ENHRY and CDR2 SYGVKD. The CDR3 is 14 residues long. The CDR3 reads CAISRDTDTGELFF. The DNA for the CDR3 is TGTGCCATCAGTCGGGACACCGACACCGGGGAGCTGTTTTTT.

The chain employs TRBV25-1 and TRBJ1-5, with D possibly matching TRBD1 (6 bases). CDR3 length equals 16 residues. Germline assignment: CDR1 MGHDK and CDR2 SYGVNS. V was clipped by 1 base and J by 2 bases, with 12 bases between them. CDR3 in amino acids: CASSEWGGMGNQPQHF. Written as DNA, the CDR3 is TGTGCCAGCAGTGAATGGGGGGGCATGGGCAATCAGCCCCAGCATTTT.

The chain uses TRBV5-1 and TRBJ2-7; 9 bases fit TRBD2. In germline, CDR1 is SGHRS, CDR2 YFSETQ. V was clipped by 5 bases and J by 3 bases; unmatched bases: 6. This CDR3 has 14 residues. The CDR3 region is CASSLTSGIYEQYF. The CDR3 DNA is TGCGCCAGCAGTCTGACTAGCGGAATCTACGAGCAGTACTTC.

The count of this clone is one. This sequence joins TRBV7-9 and TRBJ1-1, with unresolved D. Germline values: CDR1 SEHNR, CDR2 FQNEAQ (reference sequence). CDR3 length: 14 residues. V dropped 3 bases and J dropped 8 bases, with 16 bases sitting between them. The CDR3 DNA sequence: TGTGCCAGCAGCTTGTCGTCCGCTTCCCAGGAAGCTTTCTTT. Amino acid sequence: CASSLSSASQEAFF.

V gene TRBV19 combines with J gene TRBJ2-1; D may be TRBD2 (5 bases). In germline, CDR1 is LNHDA, CDR2 SQIVND (reference sequence). The CDR3 is 15 residues long. Between the trimmed V and J ends, which lost 5 bases and 7 bases, there was a span of 18 bases. CDR3 loop: CASSPELLPGNEQFF. The DNA of the CDR3 is TGTGCCAGTAGTCCTGAACTTCTCCCGGGAAATGAGCAGTTCTTC.

This clone was counted a few times. The V and J genes are TRBV27 and TRBJ1-1, with a tentative D call TRBD1 (5 bases). This CDR3 spans 14 amino acids. V was cut by 7 bases and J by 1 base, with 13 bases left in between. Germline V gives CDR1 MNHEY, CDR2 SMNVEV (reference sequence). The CDR3 region has the DNA TGTGCCAGCACCCCGACAGTAAAGAACACTGAAGCTTTCTTT. Its protein is CASTPTVKNTEAFF.

The J gene is TRBJ2-7, the V gene TRBV6-5; TRBD1 agrees at 10 bases. Unmatched junction bases numbered 10, after V lost 7 bases and J lost 4 bases. Germline V CDR1 and CDR2: MNHEY, SVGAGI. The CDR3 runs to 15 residues. CDR3 nucleotides: TGTGCCAGCACCAGTCCTCTGGGACAGGGGTACGAGCAGTACTTC. It translates to CASTSPLGQGYEQYF.